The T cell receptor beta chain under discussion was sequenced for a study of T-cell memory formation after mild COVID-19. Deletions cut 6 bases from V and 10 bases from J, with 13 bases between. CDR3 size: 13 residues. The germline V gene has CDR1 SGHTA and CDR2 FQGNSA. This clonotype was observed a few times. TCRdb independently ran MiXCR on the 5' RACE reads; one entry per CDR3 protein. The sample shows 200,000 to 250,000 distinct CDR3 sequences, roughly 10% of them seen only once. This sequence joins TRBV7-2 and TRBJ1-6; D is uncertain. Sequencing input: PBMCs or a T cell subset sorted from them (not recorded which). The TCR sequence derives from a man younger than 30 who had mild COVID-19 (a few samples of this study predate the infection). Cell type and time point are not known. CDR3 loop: CASRLRVDSPLHF. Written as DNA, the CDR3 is TGTGCCAGCAGGCTTAGGGTAGACTCACCCCTCCACTTT.